Below, 26 T cell receptor beta chains from the same sample are listed, as sequenced in a study of T cells in Graves' hyperthyroidism and ophthalmopathy. TCR beta CDR3 region amplification was performed from RNA transcripts. Initially, a first-round RT-PCR of the TCR CDR3 employed the HTBI primer set. TCRdb re-called the multiplex PCR reads through MiXCR, storing one row per CDR3 protein. The sample lists more than 500,000 distinct CDR3 sequences, 12% to 15% occurring once. Sequenced: blood. The receptors originated from a woman aged 40-49 years with Graves' hyperthyroidism.

This clonotype was seen a handful of times. This clone may be a read error of a much larger clone one base away. V is TRBV2 and J is TRBJ1-1, with 12 nucleotides matching TRBD1. The CDR3 is 15 residues long. The germline gives CDR1 SNHLY, CDR2 FYNNEI. CDR3 residues: CAGSRGTGGRNEAFF. Written as DNA, the CDR3 is TGTGCCGGCAGTCGCGGGACAGGGGGCCGGAATGAAGCTTTCTTT.

This clonotype was counted only a few times. The chain links TRBV7-9 to TRBJ1-1; D perhaps matches TRBD1 (5 bases). This CDR3 comprises 15 residues. The V end was cut by 2 bases, the J end by 0 bases, with 10 bases between. Germline lookup yields CDR1 SEHNR and CDR2 FQNEAQ (reference sequence). CDR3 DNA sequence: TGTGCCAGCAGCTTAATGGACACCATGAACACTGAAGCTTTCTTT. Encoded protein: CASSLMDTMNTEAFF.

Only a few counts were recorded for this clonotype. This chain links TRBV5-4 with TRBJ2-1, with unresolved D. From germline, CDR1 is SGHNT and CDR2 YYREEE (reference sequence). The CDR3 is 15 residues long. V lost 0 bases and J lost 5, with 12 bases in between. CDR3 region: CASSLGLVEDNEQFF. The CDR3 bases are TGTGCCAGCAGCTTGGGATTGGTCGAAGACAATGAGCAGTTCTTC.

J is TRBJ1-2 and V is TRBV29-1; D possibly corresponds to TRBD1 (5 bases). There are 14 residues in the CDR3. Germline assignment: CDR1 SQVTM and CDR2 ANQGSEA. Trimming removed 4 bases from V and 2 bases from J, with 14 bases in between. CDR3 in amino acids: CSVAERGLNYGYTF. Here the CDR3 DNA reads TGCAGCGTTGCCGAACGGGGCCTGAACTATGGCTACACCTTC. The whole variable domain, remainder taken from reference TRBV29-1 and TRBJ1-2, is SAVISQKPSRDICQRGTSLTIQCQVDSQVTMMFWYRQQPGQSLTLIATANQGSEATYESGFVIDKFPISRPNLTFSTLTVSNMSPEDSSIYLCSVAERGLNYGYTFGSGTRLTVV.

This clonotype was observed at least ten times. The chain couples TRBV7-3 to TRBJ2-5; no clear D gene. The CDR3 is made up of 13 amino acids. CDR1 and CDR2 (germline): SGHTA, FQGTGA. Trimming stripped 2 bases from V and 1 base from J, with 5 bases between. DNA of the CDR3: TGTGCCAGCAGCTTAGGCTCCCAAGAGACCCAGTACTTC. It yields the protein CASSLGSQETQYF.

The rearrangement joins TRBV19 to TRBJ1-1; maybe TRBD1 (6 bases). This CDR3 is built from 14 residues. Germline V gene data show CDR1 as LNHDA and CDR2 as SQIVND (reference sequence). V lost 7 bases and J lost 1, with 13 bases in between. Here the CDR3 reads CASIQGQRNTEAFF. The CDR3 bases are TGTGCCAGTATACAGGGACAAAGGAACACTGAAGCTTTCTTT.

This clonotype was seen at least ten times. The CDR3 here is CASTTTRPLGSNQPQHF. The CDR3 DNA is TGTGCCAGCACCACTACCCGGCCTCTGGGAAGCAATCAGCCCCAGCATTTT. V usage is TRBV28 and J usage is TRBJ1-5; D is undetermined. The V gene's germline CDR1 is MDHEN and CDR2 SYDVKM. V shed 7 bases and J shed 1 base, with 20 bases lying between them. The CDR3 has 17 residues.

This clonotype was recorded a few times. The V and J genes are TRBV3-1 and TRBJ2-7; D is perhaps TRBD1 (6 bases). Trimming left V 8 bases short and J 5 bases short, with 22 bases between. This CDR3 spans 15 amino acids. Germline values: CDR1 LGHDT, CDR2 YNNKEL (reference sequence). In DNA, the CDR3 is TGTGCCAGCCCTCAACCGACCACAGGGTTCAACGAGCAGTACTTC. This translates into CASPQPTTGFNEQYF.

This clonotype was detected many times. The rearrangement uses TRBV11-2 and TRBJ2-5; TRBD1 is a possible D gene (6 bases). Trimming took 6 bases from V and 2 from J, leaving 13 bases between them. Looked up from germline, CDR1 is SGHAT and CDR2 is FQNNGV. The CDR3 is made up of 14 amino acids. For the CDR3, the DNA is TGTGCCAGCAGGCAACAAAGGGGGCAAGAGACCCAGTACTTC. Translation: CASRQQRGQETQYF.

The V and J genes are TRBV29-1 and TRBJ1-1; D ambiguous. V was trimmed by 7 bases and J by 1 base, leaving 13 bases between them. Germline CDR1 is SQVTM and CDR2 is ANQGSEA. CDR3 length: 13 residues. The CDR3 DNA reads TGCAGCGGCATGGGGAGGCAGAACACTGAAGCTTTCTTT. Its translation is CSGMGRQNTEAFF.

The chain employs TRBV6-1 and TRBJ1-2; 7 bases agree with TRBD1. The CDR3 totals 16 residues. Germline V gene sequence: CDR1 MNHNS, CDR2 SASEGT. Germline trimming cut 5 bases from V and 3 bases from J; bases unmatched to any gene: 12. The CDR3 is CASSPLEGARDYGYTF. Written as DNA, the CDR3 is TGTGCCAGCAGTCCCCTAGAGGGGGCGCGGGACTATGGCTACACCTTC.

This clonotype was seen many times. This chain joins TRBV2 and TRBJ2-5, with D unresolved. V was trimmed by 5 bases and J by 2 bases, leaving 12 bases between them. The CDR3 totals 14 residues. The germline gives CDR1 SNHLY, CDR2 FYNNEI. CDR3 loop: CASSQQSLQETQYF. Written as DNA, the CDR3 is TGTGCCAGCAGTCAACAGAGCCTGCAAGAGACCCAGTACTTC.

This clonotype occurred many times. The gene calls are TRBV16 and TRBJ2-2, with D perhaps assigned TRBD1 or TRBD2 (6 bases each). The CDR3 is 17 residues long. Between the trimmed V and J ends, which lost 3 bases and 1 base, there was a span of 15 bases. Germline V gene data show CDR1 as KGHSY and CDR2 as FQNENV. The CDR3 protein is CASSQFLQGLNTGELFF. CDR3 coding DNA: TGTGCCAGCAGCCAGTTTCTACAGGGACTGAACACCGGGGAGCTGTTTTTT.

This clonotype occurred many times. The rearrangement joins TRBV7-3 to TRBJ2-2, with 11 positions matching TRBD2. J gave up 2 bases and V 5 bases, and 4 bases lay outside the gene matches. From germline, CDR1 is SGHTA and CDR2 FQGTGA. The CDR3 is 16 amino acids. CDR3 DNA sequence: TGTGCCAGCAGCACGGGACTAGCGGCAAACACCGGGGAGCTGTTTTTT. Translated: CASSTGLAANTGELFF.

This chain uses TRBV25-1 with TRBJ2-3; D call uncertain. Germline CDR1 MGHDK, CDR2 SYGVNS. The V end lost 2 bases, the J end lost 2 bases, and 11 bases lay between the germline ends. This CDR3 contains 15 residues. The CDR3 protein is CASSETGSHTDTQYF. The CDR3 DNA sequence: TGTGCCAGCAGTGAAACGGGTTCCCACACAGATACGCAGTATTTT.

Only a few counts were recorded for this clonotype. J is TRBJ2-4 and V is TRBV6-1; 7 nucleotides align to TRBD1. The trim removed 6 bases at V and 9 bases at J, leaving 14 bases unmatched. The CDR3 loop spans 15 amino acids. Germline CDR1 is MNHNS and CDR2 is SASEGT. The chain's CDR3 is CASSPGQTSFGIQYF. CDR3 bases: TGTGCCAGCAGCCCGGGACAGACAAGCTTCGGCATTCAGTACTTC.

This clonotype was seen at least ten times. The V call is TRBV18, the J call TRBJ2-6; possibly TRBD1 for D (6 bases). CDR3 length: 18 amino acids. Germline assignment: CDR1 KGHSH and CDR2 LQKENI. Trimming left V 3 bases short and J 0 bases short, with 15 bases between. Written as DNA, the CDR3 is TGTGCCAGCTCACCCTTCCGGGACACCCTCTCTGGGGCCAACGTCCTGACTTTC. Its protein is CASSPFRDTLSGANVLTF. Full variable domain (rest looked up from reference TRBV18 and TRBJ2-6): NAGVMQNPRHLVRRRGQEARLRCSPMKGHSHVYWYRQLPEEGLKFMVYLQKENIIDESGMPKERFSAEFPKEGPSILRIQQVVRGDSAAYFCASSPFRDTLSGANVLTFGAGSRLTVL.

The chain combines TRBV7-8 with TRBJ2-5; D is perhaps TRBD2 (6 bases). This CDR3 has 14 residues. V was clipped by 7 bases and J by 3 bases, with 15 bases between them. Germline CDR1 SGHVS, CDR2 FQNEAQ. The CDR3 protein is CASTLTGVKETQYF. In DNA form, the CDR3 reads TGTGCCAGCACCCTCACGGGGGTTAAAGAGACCCAGTACTTC.

The chain joins TRBV20-1 to TRBJ1-3; 8 bases align to TRBD1. This CDR3 comprises 14 residues. V lost 1 base to trimming and J lost 6 bases; unmatched junction nucleotides: 5. The germline V gene encodes CDR1 DFQATT and CDR2 SNEGSKA (reference sequence). CDR3 in DNA: TGCAGTGCTAGAGTGGACAGGGCTGCAAACACCATATATTTT. This encodes CSARVDRAANTIYF.

This clonotype was counted at least ten times. V usage is TRBV3-1 and J usage is TRBJ2-7; 8 bases agree with TRBD2. J was trimmed by 4 bases and V by 1 base; bases with no gene match: 12. CDR1 and CDR2 from the germline V gene are LGHDT and YNNKEL (reference sequence). The CDR3 runs 17 residues. This chain's CDR3 is CASSQGVVQAGAYEQYF. The CDR3, as DNA: TGTGCCAGCAGCCAAGGGGTCGTACAAGCGGGAGCTTACGAGCAGTACTTC.

This clonotype was seen repeatedly, ten times or more. This chain joins TRBV12-3 or TRBV12-4 and TRBJ1-2; 8 bases agree with TRBD1. Unmatched junction bases numbered 17, after V lost 3 bases and J lost 8 bases. The CDR3 is 17 residues long. The chain's CDR3 is CASSLPGQVSIGFGYTF. The CDR3, as DNA: TGTGCCAGCAGTTTGCCGGGACAGGTCTCTATCGGGTTCGGCTACACCTTC.

The chain recombines TRBV27 with TRBJ2-1, with 10 positions matching TRBD2. The CDR3 runs to 17 residues. V gave up 0 bases and J gave up 3 bases; unmatched junction bases: 5. Looked up from germline, CDR1 is MNHEY and CDR2 is SMNVEV (reference sequence). CDR3 coding DNA: TGTGCCAGCAGTTTATCGGCACTAGCGGGGAACTACAATGAGCAGTTCTTC. As protein: CASSLSALAGNYNEQFF.

With respect to this clonotype: Sequence at one end of the junction differs from germline and may be a read error. The chain links TRBV28 to TRBJ1-1; D possibly corresponds to TRBD1 (5 bases). The CDR3 runs 14 residues. Germline CDR1 is MDHEN and CDR2 is SYDVKM. The CDR3 protein is CASSLGAMSTEAFF. The CDR3 DNA is TGTGCCAGCAGCCTCGGGGCCATGAGCACTGAAGCCTTCTTT.

This clonotype was observed many times. The chain uses TRBV29-1 and TRBJ2-2; a possible D gene is TRBD1 (6 bases). CDR1 and CDR2 (germline): SQVTM, ANQGSEA. V shed 4 bases and J shed 5 bases, with 11 bases lying between them. The CDR3 consists of 13 residues. The CDR3 DNA reads as TGCAGCGTTGTACAGGGAGTAACCGGGGAGCTGTTTTTT. It encodes CSVVQGVTGELFF.

This clonotype has only a few counts. The V and J genes are TRBV6-9 and TRBJ2-3, with 9 bases that match TRBD1. The CDR3 is made up of 15 amino acids. After removal of 3 bases from V and 5 bases from J, the junction contained 6 bases not matched to a gene. The germline gives CDR1 MNHGY, CDR2 SVAAGI. This CDR3 is CASSYRDRVIDTQYF. The DNA of the CDR3 is TGTGCCAGCAGTTACCGGGACAGGGTCATAGATACGCAGTATTTT.

This clonotype occurred many times. The chain couples TRBV5-1 to TRBJ1-1; D uncertain. CDR1 and CDR2 from the germline V gene are SGHRS and YFSETQ. V was shortened by 1 base and J by 7 bases, with 5 bases between the two germline ends. CDR3 length: 11 residues. CDR3 protein: CASSLWGEAFF. Here the CDR3 DNA reads TGCGCCAGCAGCTTGTGGGGTGAAGCTTTCTTT.